The next 17 T cell receptor beta chains were all read from a single sample in a study of blood T cell repertoires in COVID-19. The data were produced by immunoSEQ multiplex PCR, yet TCRdb's version contains in-frame clones alone and is incomplete. The sample records some 140,000 clones, about 85% being singletons. The source material was peripheral blood. These receptors all come from a woman between 65 and 79 years old with COVID-19, enrolled during active disease.

This clone was counted a single time. The genes are TRBV19 and TRBJ2-7, with 9 bases matching TRBD1. The J segment lost 2 bases and the V segment lost 3 bases, leaving 17 bases of the junction unmatched. The CDR3 totals 19 residues. Germline V lookup: CDR1 LNHDA, CDR2 SQIVND (reference sequence). This CDR3 is CASSIPPGTGNIRTYEQYF. Here the CDR3 DNA reads TGTGCCAGTAGTATCCCCCCTGGGACAGGGAATATCAGGACCTACGAGCAGTACTTC.

This chain joins TRBV18 and TRBJ1-1; D is perhaps TRBD1 (5 bases). Germline lookup yields CDR1 KGHSH and CDR2 LQKENI. This CDR3 has 15 amino acids. The V and J ends lost 1 base and 3 bases respectively, with 12 bases between them. CDR3 amino acids: CASSPRPPGDTEAFF. In DNA form, the CDR3 reads TGTGCCAGCTCACCACGTCCCCCGGGGGACACTGAAGCTTTCTTT.

This clone was recorded once. The chain uses TRBV15 and TRBJ1-1; tentative D call: TRBD1 (6 bases). The V gene's germline CDR1 is LNHNV and CDR2 YYDKDF (reference sequence). This CDR3 contains 14 residues. V lost 0 bases to trimming and J lost 5 bases, with 10 bases between them. This chain's CDR3 is CATSRDQGGTEAFF. The CDR3 region has the DNA TGTGCCACCAGCAGAGATCAAGGGGGTACTGAAGCTTTCTTT. Variable domain in full (rest from reference TRBV15 and TRBJ1-1): DAMVIQNPRYQVTQFGKPVTLSCSQTLNHNVMYWYQQKSSQAPKLLFHYYDKDFNNEADTPDNFQSRRPNTSFCFLDIRSPGLGDTAMYLCATSRDQGGTEAFFGQGTRLTVV.

Of note for this clone: Other nucleotide sequences from this sample produce the same CDR3. In nucleotides, the CDR3 is TGTGCCAGCAGCCAGTCCGGTGGGCGTTATGGCTACACCTTC. Its protein product is CASSQSGGRYGYTF. This chain joins TRBV3-1 (or the pseudogene TRBV3-2) and TRBJ1-2, with D hard to call. CDR3 length: 14 residues. CDR1 is LGHDT, CDR2 YNNKEL, per germline (reference sequence). Trimming removed 3 bases at V and 5 bases at J, with 13 bases between.

This CDR3 reads CASSPGRSGGAGEQFF. In nucleotides, the CDR3 is TGTGCCAGCAGCCCTGGGAGAAGCGGGGGGGCGGGAGAGCAGTTCTTC. The chain is built from TRBV14 and TRBJ2-1; 10 nucleotides match TRBD2. The CDR3 consists of 16 residues. V lost 4 bases, J lost 10 bases, and 13 bases stayed unmatched. Germline-derived CDR1 and CDR2 are SGHDN and FVKESK.

This clone was counted once. The chain uses TRBV29-1 and TRBJ1-1, with 8 positions matching TRBD1. V trimming: 3 bases; J trimming: 5 bases; junction bases outside the gene matches: 5. Germline-derived CDR1 and CDR2 are SQVTM and ANQGSEA. This CDR3 contains 13 residues. CDR3 DNA sequence: TGCAGCGTTGATACAGGGGGAGCAACTGAAGCTTTCTTT. It translates to CSVDTGGATEAFF.

The V gene is TRBV19, the J gene TRBJ1-6; D possibly corresponds to TRBD1 (5 bases). The CDR3 consists of 15 residues. The V gene's germline CDR1 is LNHDA and CDR2 SQIVND (reference sequence). V dropped 3 bases and J dropped 7 bases, with 13 bases sitting between them. The CDR3 is CASSMPGLGNSPLHF. The CDR3 DNA reads as TGTGCCAGTAGTATGCCGGGACTAGGAAATTCACCCCTCCACTTT. Variable domain in full (rest from reference TRBV19 and TRBJ1-6): DGGITQSPKYLFRKEGQNVTLSCEQNLNHDAMYWYRQDPGQGLRLIYYSQIVNDFQKGDIAEGYSVSREKKESFPLTVTSAQKNPTAFYLCASSMPGLGNSPLHFGNGTRLTVT.

The V gene is TRBV6-5, the J gene TRBJ1-2, with TRBD1 matching 7 bases. CDR3 length equals 15 residues. Germline assignment: CDR1 MNHEY and CDR2 SVGAGI. V was pared by 5 bases and J by 1 base, with 7 bases of the junction left unmatched. The CDR3 protein is CASSRQGLSNYGYTF. The CDR3 nucleotides read TGTGCCAGCAGTCGACAGGGTTTGAGTAACTATGGCTACACCTTC.

The V gene is TRBV10-3, the J gene TRBJ2-5; possibly TRBD1 for D (6 bases). V was cut by 2 bases and J by 5 bases, with 9 bases left in between. Looked up from germline, CDR1 is ENHRY and CDR2 is SYGVKD. CDR3 size: 13 residues. This CDR3 reads CAISETRGETQYF. The CDR3, as DNA: TGTGCCATCAGTGAGACCAGGGGTGAGACCCAGTACTTC.

This chain links TRBV29-1 with TRBJ2-7, with 7 bases aligning to TRBD1. In germline, CDR1 is SQVTM, CDR2 ANQGSEA. The CDR3 runs 13 residues. The V segment lost 7 bases and the J segment 5 bases; nucleotides outside the gene matches: 11. CDR3 sequence (DNA): TGCAGCGCCCAGGACAGGACGAATCACGAGCAGTACTTC. Its protein product is CSAQDRTNHEQYF.

The chain uses TRBV4-3 and TRBJ1-6; tentative D call: TRBD1 (6 bases). CDR1 and CDR2 (germline): LGHNA, YSLEER. Trimming left V 0 bases short and J 0 bases short, with 18 bases between. This CDR3 spans 20 amino acids. The chain's CDR3 is CASSQDHRRGQSSYNSPLHF. CDR3 sequence (DNA): TGCGCCAGCAGCCAAGACCATCGGCGGGGGCAGAGCTCCTATAATTCACCCCTCCACTTT.

J is TRBJ1-1 and V is TRBV18; D is undetermined. The germline V gene has CDR1 KGHSH and CDR2 LQKENI. The length of the CDR3 is 12 residues. Trimming stripped 3 bases from V and 1 base from J, with 3 bases between. CDR3 in amino acids: CASSPGNTEAFF. The CDR3 region has the DNA TGTGCCAGCTCACCCGGGAACACTGAAGCTTTCTTT.

The V gene is TRBV6-5, the J gene TRBJ1-2; 9 bases are a match to TRBD1. Germline loops: CDR1 MNHEY, CDR2 SVGAGI. This CDR3 has 15 amino acids. The junction had 5 bases not matched to a gene; V was cut back by 0 bases and J by 6 bases. CDR3 sequence (DNA): TGTGCCAGCAGTTACTCCGGGACAGGGCTGGATGGCTACACCTTC. Its translation is CASSYSGTGLDGYTF.

The chain is built from TRBV4-1 and TRBJ1-5, with D perhaps matching TRBD1 (5 bases). Trimming took off 4 bases at V and 7 bases at J, with 11 bases between the two ends. The CDR3 is made up of 13 amino acids. The germline gives CDR1 MGHRA, CDR2 YSYEKL. CDR3 DNA sequence: TGCGCCAGCAGCCTCAGGGTGGGGCAGCCCCAGCATTTT. It encodes CASSLRVGQPQHF.

As to this clone: This CDR3 is also generated by other DNA sequences in the sample. This sequence joins TRBV5-1 and TRBJ2-7; 7 nucleotides match TRBD1. The CDR3 loop spans 12 amino acids. The ends lost 4 bases at V and 3 bases at J; junction bases unmatched: 1. The germline V gene encodes CDR1 SGHRS and CDR2 YFSETQ. The CDR3: CASSRDSYEQYF. CDR3 DNA sequence: TGCGCCAGCAGCCGGGACAGCTACGAGCAGTACTTC.

The chain links TRBV5-1 to TRBJ1-1; no firm D call. V was shortened by 0 bases and J by 4 bases, with 7 bases between the two germline ends. This CDR3 contains 13 residues. The germline gives CDR1 SGHRS, CDR2 YFSETQ. CDR3 bases: TGCGCCAGCAGCTTGGGCGGTACCACTGAAGCTTTCTTT. Residues: CASSLGGTTEAFF.

This clone was observed once. The V call is TRBV9, the J call TRBJ2-3; no definite D call. CDR1 is SGDLS and CDR2 is YYNGEE in the germline V gene. The ends were cut back, 2 bases at V and 4 bases at J, with 14 bases in the middle. There are 15 residues in the CDR3. The CDR3 region has the DNA TGTGCCAGCAGCGTCACGACAAGCTGGGCAGATACGCAGTATTTT. It translates to CASSVTTSWADTQYF.